This is a list of T cell receptor beta chains from one sample in a study of blood T cell repertoires in COVID-19. This table comes from immunoSEQ multiplex PCR, and its TCRdb copy is limited to in-frame clones, with some not included. The profile shows approximately 240,000 clones, nearly 90% of them singletons. The sequenced sample was peripheral blood. The receptors derive from a woman between 35 and 50 years old who had recovered from COVID-19. Both conserved end residues are part of each CDR3. A D gene is named only where the DNA matches it firmly. Size is omitted from some rows. Given values are once, few, many or a class for expanded clones.

J gene | V gene | D gene | clone size | CDR3 protein | CDR3 DNA
TRBJ2-1 | TRBV7-9 | . | once | CASSQRSNEQFF | TGTGCCAGCAGCCAACGGAGTAATGAGCAGTTCTTC
TRBJ2-5 | TRBV24-1 | . | . | CATSDLGSGSQETQYF | TGTGCCACCAGTGATTTGGGTAGCGGATCTCAAGAGACCCAGTACTTC
TRBJ2-3 | TRBV19 | TRBD2 | . | CASSMEAPTGGTQYF | TGTGCCAGTAGTATGGAAGCCCCTACGGGAGGTACGCAGTATTTT
TRBJ1-1 | TRBV4-3 | . | . | CASRGVTEAFF | TGCGCCAGCAGGGGAGTTACTGAAGCTTTCTTT
TRBJ2-4 | TRBV5-5 | TRBD1 | . | CATAGTGGESAKNIQYF | TGTGCCACCGCCGGGACAGGGGGAGAGTCAGCCAAAAACATTCAGTACTTC
TRBJ1-4 | TRBV12-3/TRBV12-4 | . | . | CASRRDRNEKLFF | TGTGCCAGCAGAAGAGACAGAAATGAAAAACTGTTTTTT
TRBJ1-2 | TRBV19 | . | . | CASNQAVLNYGYTF | TGTGCCAGTAATCAGGCAGTCTTAAACTATGGCTACACCTTC
TRBJ2-5 | TRBV5-4 | . | . | CASSRGGLYQETQYF | TGTGCCAGCAGCAGGGGGGGGTTGTACCAAGAGACCCAGTACTTC
TRBJ2-7 | TRBV30 | TRBD1 | . | CAWRDSLGTGGYEQYF | TGTGCCTGGAGAGACTCATTAGGGACAGGGGGCTACGAGCAGTACTTC
TRBJ1-3 | TRBV18 | TRBD1 | . | CASSPTGDTIYF | TGTGCCAGCTCACCAACAGGGGACACCATATATTTT
TRBJ2-5 | TRBV6-2/TRBV6-3 | . | . | CASSPGGETQYF | TGTGCCAGCAGCCCCGGAGGAGAGACCCAGTACTTC
TRBJ2-1 | TRBV10-3 | . | . | CAISVITYNEQFF | TGTGCCATCAGTGTAATTACTTACAATGAGCAGTTCTTC
TRBJ2-3 | TRBV11-3 | . | . | CASSPRRGFITDTQYF | TGTGCCAGCAGCCCCCGTAGGGGTTTTATCACAGATACGCAGTATTTT
TRBJ2-7 | TRBV18 | . | . | CASSRQGIDEQYF | TGTGCCAGCTCACGGCAGGGGATAGACGAGCAGTACTTC
TRBJ2-3 | TRBV28 | TRBD2 | . | CASNHPGLAGRGKTDTQYF | TGTGCCAGCAATCATCCGGGACTAGCGGGGCGGGGGAAGACAGATACGCAGTATTTT
TRBJ2-7 | TRBV3-1/TRBV3-2 | . | . | CASSHLTVLYEQYF | TGTGCCAGCAGCCACCTGACAGTTCTCTACGAGCAGTACTTC
TRBJ1-6 | TRBV4-2 | . | once | CASSQDRGNNSPLHF | TGTGCCAGCAGCCAAGATCGGGGAAATAATTCACCCCTCCACTTT
TRBJ1-2 | TRBV3-1/TRBV3-2 | . | . | CASSHSMSMSYTF | TGTGCCAGCAGCCATTCTATGTCGATGAGCTACACCTTC
TRBJ2-5 | TRBV12-3/TRBV12-4 | . | . | CASSRGARETQYF | TGTGCCAGCAGTCGGGGGGCCCGGGAGACCCAGTACTTC
TRBJ2-7 | TRBV4-3 | . | . | CASSQLLSTGTQAYEQYF | TGCGCCAGCAGCCAGCTCCTCTCTACAGGGACCCAGGCCTACGAGCAGTACTTC
TRBJ2-2 | TRBV7-7 | . | . | CASSSAINTGELFF | TGTGCTAGCAGCTCAGCTATTAACACCGGGGAGCTGTTTTTT
TRBJ2-7 | TRBV28 | . | once | CASSLDSGSHYEQYF | TGTGCCAGCAGTTTGGATTCAGGTTCTCACTACGAGCAGTACTTC
TRBJ2-1 | TRBV4-1 | . | . | CASSQGGSYYNEQFF | TGCGCCAGCAGCCAAGGCGGCAGCTACTACAATGAGCAGTTCTTC
TRBJ2-3 | TRBV10-2 | TRBD2 | once | CATRGTSKGTTDTQYF | TGCGCCACCCGAGGGACTAGCAAAGGCACAACAGATACGCAGTATTTT
TRBJ1-2 | TRBV5-4 | TRBD1 | . | CASSSPTGNYGYTF | TGTGCCAGCAGCTCTCCGACAGGGAACTATGGCTACACCTTC
TRBJ2-5 | TRBV7-9 | TRBD2 | . | CASSREGLPGSQYF | TGTGCCAGCAGCCGGGAGGGGCTGCCGGGGAGCCAGTACTTC
TRBJ1-4 | TRBV30 | . | . | CAWKAGKTYNEKLFF | TGTGCCTGGAAAGCAGGGAAGACTTATAATGAAAAACTGTTTTTT
TRBJ1-5 | TRBV24-1 | . | . | CATSDAGGGNQPQHF | TGTGCCACCAGTGATGCCGGGGGTGGCAATCAGCCCCAGCATTTT
TRBJ2-1 | TRBV11-3 | TRBD2 | . | CASSPGLAGGYNEQFF | TGTGCCAGCAGCCCTGGACTAGCGGGGGGCTACAATGAGCAGTTCTTC
TRBJ2-2 | TRBV19 | TRBD2 | . | CASSIGLISGTNTGELFF | TGTGCCAGTAGTATTGGTCTCATTAGCGGGACGAACACCGGGGAGCTGTTTTTT
TRBJ1-2 | TRBV6-4 | TRBD1 | . | CASSDSQTTGMVYGYTF | TGTGCCAGCAGTGACTCCCAAACGACAGGGATGGTGTATGGCTACACCTTC
TRBJ1-2 | TRBV28 | . | . | CASSLRSYGYTF | TGTGCCAGCAGCCTAAGAAGCTATGGCTACACCTTC
TRBJ2-7 | TRBV12-3/TRBV12-4 | TRBD1 | once | CASSTDRGYEQYF | TGTGCCAGCAGTACCGACAGGGGCTACGAGCAGTACTTC
TRBJ2-7 | TRBV3-1/TRBV3-2 | TRBD2 | . | CASSLIAGGGYEQYF | TGTGCCAGCAGCCTCATAGCGGGAGGGGGCTACGAGCAGTACTTC
TRBJ1-5 | TRBV7-6 | TRBD1 | . | CASSAGTGGSQPQHF | TGTGCCAGCAGCGCCGGGACAGGGGGGAGTCAGCCCCAGCATTTT